The clone carrying this TCR beta chain was seen a few times. No antigen is known for it. The junction shows a germline mismatch at one end, possibly a read error. The data originate from a study of CD8+CD57+ T cells in acquired aplastic anemia. Across the study: DNA recovered from sorted CD4+ and CD8+ cells had a mean of about 3 ug.

Study-level findings and limits: Overlapping CD8+ CDR3 repertoires of patients and controls contained under 30 shared sequences.

The germline V gene encodes CDR1 SGDLS and CDR2 YYNGEE. The CDR3 consists of 14 residues. Investigators profiled TCR beta VDJ and CDR3 from genomic DNA template. TCRdb redid the calling of the reads with MiXCR, one entry per CDR3 protein. The table lists more than 250,000 distinct CDR3 sequences, less than 85% of them singletons, with approximately 40% in the top ten. Patients included in sequencing had previously demonstrated CD8+CD57+ cell expansion by flow cytometry. Everyone among the patients had severe acquired aplastic anemia. Patients had undergone no therapy by the time their blood was sampled.

The gene calls are TRBV9 and TRBJ2-3; maybe TRBD1 (5 bases). The sample consisted of sorted CD4+, CD8+, or CD8+CD57+ T cells (not recorded which) from PBMCs. The receptor was derived from a human donor with aplastic anemia. DNA of the CDR3: TGTGCCAGCAGCCCCTGGAGCTCTGGGGCCAACGTCCTTTTT. This gives the protein CASSPWSSGANVLF.